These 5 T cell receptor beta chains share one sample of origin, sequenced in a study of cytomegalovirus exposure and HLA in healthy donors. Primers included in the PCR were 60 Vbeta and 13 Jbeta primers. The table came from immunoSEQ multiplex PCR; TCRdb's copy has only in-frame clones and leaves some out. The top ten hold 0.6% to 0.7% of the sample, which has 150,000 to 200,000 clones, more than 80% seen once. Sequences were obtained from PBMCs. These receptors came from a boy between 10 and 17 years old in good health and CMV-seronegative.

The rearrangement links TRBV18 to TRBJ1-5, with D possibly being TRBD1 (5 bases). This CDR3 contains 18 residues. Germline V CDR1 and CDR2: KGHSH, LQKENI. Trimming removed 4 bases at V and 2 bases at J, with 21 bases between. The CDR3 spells CASSQTSRGYNGNQPQHF. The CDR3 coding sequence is TGTGCCAGCTCACAGACTTCAAGGGGATATAATGGCAATCAGCCCCAGCATTTT.

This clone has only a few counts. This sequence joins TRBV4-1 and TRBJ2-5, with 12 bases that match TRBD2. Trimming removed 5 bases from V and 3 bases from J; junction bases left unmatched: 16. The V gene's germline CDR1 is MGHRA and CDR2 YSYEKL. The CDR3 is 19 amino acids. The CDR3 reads CASSFTDLLAGGLEETQYF. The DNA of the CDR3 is TGCGCCAGCAGCTTCACAGACCTACTAGCGGGGGGCCTCGAAGAGACCCAGTACTTC.

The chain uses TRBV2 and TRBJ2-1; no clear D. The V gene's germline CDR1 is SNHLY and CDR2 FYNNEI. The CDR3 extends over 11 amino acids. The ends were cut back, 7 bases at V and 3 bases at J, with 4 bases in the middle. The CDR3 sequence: CASMSYNEQFF. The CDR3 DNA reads TGTGCCAGCATGAGCTACAATGAGCAGTTCTTC.

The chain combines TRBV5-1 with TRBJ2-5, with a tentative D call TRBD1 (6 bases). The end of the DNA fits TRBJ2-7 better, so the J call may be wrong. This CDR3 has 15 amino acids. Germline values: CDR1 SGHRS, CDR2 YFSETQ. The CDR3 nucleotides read TGCGCCAGCAGCCGAAACATGGACAGTAACTACGAGCAGTACTTC. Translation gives CASSRNMDSNYEQYF.

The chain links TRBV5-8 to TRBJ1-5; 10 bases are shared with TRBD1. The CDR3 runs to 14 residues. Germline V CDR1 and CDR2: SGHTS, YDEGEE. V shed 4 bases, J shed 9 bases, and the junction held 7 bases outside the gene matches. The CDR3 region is CASSSDRGLRPQHF. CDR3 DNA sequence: TGTGCCAGCAGCAGTGACAGGGGGCTTCGGCCCCAGCATTTT.